A selection of T cell receptor beta chains follows, all from one sample in a study of radiotherapy plus CTLA-4 blockade in lung cancer. Produced via immunoSEQ multiplex PCR; TCRdb's table is partial and in-frame only. The sample carries about 78,000 clones, approximately 83% recorded once. The sequencing used peripheral blood, collected from a patient treated with radiotherapy plus ipilimumab. Receptor source: a human donor with non-small cell lung cancer who had a partial response to radiotherapy plus ipilimumab. Each CDR3 is given with its conserved first and last residue. Fields, in order: J gene, V gene, D gene, clone size, CDR3 protein, CDR3 DNA. A D gene is named only where the DNA matches it firmly. Expanded clones get a size class; other rows say once, few or many, or leave the size out.

j_gene: TRBJ1-1; v_gene: TRBV30; d_gene: TRBD1; abundance: -; CDR3aa: CAWSPGTGGTEAFF; CDR3nt: TGTGCCTGGAGTCCCGGGACAGGGGGGACTGAAGCTTTCTTT
j_gene: TRBJ2-1; v_gene: TRBV19; d_gene: TRBD2; abundance: -; CDR3aa: CASSGPGLAGLTSYNEQFF; CDR3nt: TGTGCCAGTAGTGGACCGGGACTAGCGGGATTGACGTCCTACAATGAGCAGTTCTTC
j_gene: TRBJ2-2; v_gene: TRBV5-4; d_gene: -; abundance: -; CDR3aa: CASSLESANTGELFF; CDR3nt: TGTGCCAGCAGCTTGGAGAGCGCGAACACCGGGGAGCTGTTTTTT
j_gene: TRBJ1-2; v_gene: TRBV5-1; d_gene: -; abundance: -; CDR3aa: CASSLGRELFGYTF; CDR3nt: TGCGCCAGCAGCCTCGGACGGGAGTTATTTGGCTACACCTTC
j_gene: TRBJ1-1; v_gene: TRBV9; d_gene: TRBD1; abundance: -; CDR3aa: CASSSRTGGAVGTEAFF; CDR3nt: TGTGCCAGCAGCTCCCGGACAGGGGGCGCCGTGGGCACTGAAGCTTTCTTT
j_gene: TRBJ2-5; v_gene: TRBV5-5; d_gene: -; abundance: -; CDR3aa: CASGGGNWGETQYF; CDR3nt: TGTGCCAGTGGGGGGGGCAACTGGGGAGAGACCCAGTACTTC
j_gene: TRBJ2-3; v_gene: TRBV28; d_gene: TRBD2; abundance: -; CDR3aa: CASSFGTSGRTDTQYF; CDR3nt: TGTGCCAGCAGTTTTGGGACTAGCGGGAGGACAGATACGCAGTATTTT
j_gene: TRBJ1-1; v_gene: TRBV13; d_gene: TRBD1; abundance: few; CDR3aa: CASSLDRTGANTEAFF; CDR3nt: TGTGCCAGCAGCCTTGATAGGACAGGGGCGAACACTGAAGCTTTCTTT
j_gene: TRBJ1-2; v_gene: TRBV28; d_gene: -; abundance: -; CDR3aa: CASSLPEGGYGYTF; CDR3nt: TGTGCCAGCAGTTTGCCCGAGGGTGGCTATGGCTACACCTTC
j_gene: TRBJ1-1; v_gene: TRBV6-6; d_gene: TRBD1; abundance: -; CDR3aa: CATKDRGSRDTEAFF; CDR3nt: TGTGCCACTAAGGACAGGGGTAGTAGGGACACTGAAGCTTTCTTT
j_gene: TRBJ2-1; v_gene: TRBV7-9; d_gene: -; abundance: -; CDR3aa: CASSLVFGFSYNEQFF; CDR3nt: TGTGCCAGCAGCTTAGTTTTCGGGTTCTCCTACAATGAGCAGTTCTTC
j_gene: TRBJ2-1; v_gene: TRBV27; d_gene: -; abundance: -; CDR3aa: CASSGSIGSRQFF; CDR3nt: TGTGCCAGCAGCGGTTCCATCGGGTCCCGGCAGTTCTTC
j_gene: TRBJ1-5; v_gene: TRBV6-5; d_gene: -; abundance: few; CDR3aa: CASSTSPGLNQPQHF; CDR3nt: TGTGCCAGCAGTACAAGCCCGGGACTCAATCAGCCCCAGCATTTT
j_gene: TRBJ2-5; v_gene: TRBV5-1; d_gene: -; abundance: once; CDR3aa: CASSLAQVGETQYF; CDR3nt: TGCGCCAGCAGCTTGGCACAGGTCGGCGAGACCCAGTACTTC
j_gene: TRBJ2-3; v_gene: TRBV28; d_gene: -; abundance: -; CDR3aa: CASSLLRGAGGDTQYF; CDR3nt: TGTGCCAGCAGTTTGCTCAGGGGGGCAGGGGGAGATACGCAGTATTTT
j_gene: TRBJ1-5; v_gene: TRBV19; d_gene: -; abundance: -; CDR3aa: CASRENNQPQHF; CDR3nt: TGTGCCAGTAGGGAGAACAATCAGCCCCAGCATTTT
j_gene: TRBJ2-1; v_gene: TRBV28; d_gene: TRBD1; abundance: -; CDR3aa: CASKGQFNEQFF; CDR3nt: TGTGCCAGCAAGGGACAGTTCAATGAGCAGTTCTTC
j_gene: TRBJ1-3; v_gene: TRBV19; d_gene: -; abundance: -; CDR3aa: CASRVAGSGNTIYF; CDR3nt: TGTGCCAGTAGGGTGGCAGGATCTGGAAACACCATATATTTT
j_gene: TRBJ1-4; v_gene: TRBV6-1; d_gene: -; abundance: -; CDR3aa: CASSGYRVGEKLFF; CDR3nt: TGTGCCAGCAGTGGGTACAGGGTGGGGGAAAAACTGTTTTTT
j_gene: TRBJ1-2; v_gene: TRBV28; d_gene: -; abundance: -; CDR3aa: CAIQDGTNYGYTF; CDR3nt: TGTGCCATACAAGACGGGACTAACTATGGCTACACCTTC